A selection of T cell receptor beta chains follows, all from one sample in a study of T cell responses to AZD1222 COVID-19 vaccine. TCRdb keeps only in-frame clones here, not all; method: immunoSEQ multiplex PCR. The sample includes around 100,000 clones, over 75% seen only once; the top ten take 20% to 25%. The sequencing used peripheral blood, collected on day 0 of AZD1222 vaccination. The receptors shown here come from an adult in good health. Each CDR3 is given with its conserved first and last residue. Each record gives: D gene, J gene, clone size, V gene, CDR3 protein, CDR3 DNA. A D gene is named only where the DNA matches it firmly. Clone size is not always given. Where it is, it says once, few, many or a class for expanded clones.

D: TRBD2; J: TRBJ2-1; size: -; V: TRBV2; CDR3: CASSDFTSGSNNEQFF; DNA: TGTGCCAGCAGTGATTTTACTAGCGGGAGTAATAATGAGCAGTTCTTC
D: TRBD1; J: TRBJ2-1; size: -; V: TRBV28; CDR3: CASSLMGTGRNEQFF; DNA: TGTGCCAGCAGTTTAATGGGGACAGGGAGAAATGAGCAGTTCTTC
D: -; J: TRBJ2-5; size: once; V: TRBV6-5; CDR3: CASSINQETQYF; DNA: TGTGCCAGCAGTATCAATCAAGAGACCCAGTACTTC
D: -; J: TRBJ2-1; size: few; V: TRBV4-3; CDR3: CASSRTLGSSNEQFF; DNA: TGCGCCAGCAGCCGAACCCTGGGGTCTAGCAATGAGCAGTTCTTC
D: TRBD2; J: TRBJ2-1; size: -; V: TRBV24-1; CDR3: CATSGIAGASYNEQFF; DNA: TGTGCCACCAGTGGGATAGCGGGAGCGTCCTACAATGAGCAGTTCTTC
D: -; J: TRBJ2-7; size: few; V: TRBV19; CDR3: CASSYGGYEQYF; DNA: TGTGCCAGTAGTTACGGGGGCTACGAGCAGTACTTC
D: -; J: TRBJ2-2; size: -; V: TRBV5-8; CDR3: CASSLGHFRTGELFF; DNA: TGTGCCAGCAGCTTGGGGCACTTTAGGACCGGGGAGCTGTTTTTT
D: -; J: TRBJ1-6; size: few; V: TRBV3-1/TRBV3-2; CDR3: CASTQQGAPLHF; DNA: TGTGCCAGCACCCAACAGGGCGCACCCCTCCACTTT
D: -; J: TRBJ1-3; size: -; V: TRBV19; CDR3: CASSISGARNTIYF; DNA: TGTGCCAGTAGTATCTCAGGCGCTAGGAACACCATATATTTT
D: -; J: TRBJ2-2; size: -; V: TRBV6-5; CDR3: CASSVGAGIGELFF; DNA: TGTGCCAGCAGCGTCGGGGCGGGGATCGGGGAGCTGTTTTTT
D: TRBD1; J: TRBJ2-7; size: -; V: TRBV28; CDR3: CASSLGQGDYEQYF; DNA: TGTGCCAGCAGTTTAGGACAGGGGGACTACGAGCAGTACTTC
D: -; J: TRBJ1-2; size: -; V: TRBV19; CDR3: CASSTQTPNYGYTF; DNA: TGTGCCAGTAGTACACAGACTCCTAACTATGGCTACACCTTC
D: -; J: TRBJ1-1; size: -; V: TRBV11-3; CDR3: CASSRDRMNTEAFF; DNA: TGTGCCAGCAGCCGTGACAGAATGAACACTGAAGCTTTCTTT
D: -; J: TRBJ2-5; size: -; V: TRBV7-2; CDR3: CASSLVTGTVQETQYF; DNA: TGTGCCAGCAGCTTAGTAACCGGGACGGTCCAAGAGACCCAGTACTTC
D: -; J: TRBJ1-1; size: -; V: TRBV11-2; CDR3: CASSFYGVGGEAFF; DNA: TGTGCCAGCAGCTTCTATGGGGTCGGGGGTGAAGCTTTCTTT
D: -; J: TRBJ1-1; size: -; V: TRBV4-1; CDR3: CASSQAATYTEAFF; DNA: TGCGCCAGCAGCCAAGCAGCTACCTACACTGAAGCTTTCTTT
D: -; J: TRBJ2-7; size: -; V: TRBV19; CDR3: CARRTGRPAGEQYF; DNA: TGTGCCAGACGAACAGGGAGGCCCGCTGGCGAGCAGTACTTC
D: -; J: TRBJ2-5; size: -; V: TRBV6-2/TRBV6-3; CDR3: CASSYGGYETQYF; DNA: TGTGCCAGCAGTTATGGGGGCTACGAGACCCAGTACTTC
D: -; J: TRBJ2-5; size: -; V: TRBV10-3; CDR3: CAISPRGVGETQYF; DNA: TGTGCCATCAGTCCTCGTGGGGTAGGGGAGACCCAGTACTTC
D: -; J: TRBJ1-2; size: once; V: TRBV4-2; CDR3: CASSQDLTSNYGYTF; DNA: TGTGCCAGCAGCCAAGACCTTACCTCTAACTATGGCTACACCTTC
D: -; J: TRBJ2-2; size: -; V: TRBV2; CDR3: CASSERGAQASPGELFF; DNA: TGTGCCAGCAGTGAACGGGGCGCGCAAGCTAGCCCCGGGGAGCTGTTTTTT
D: -; J: TRBJ2-7; size: -; V: TRBV6-5; CDR3: CASTRGPGSYEQYF; DNA: TGTGCCAGCACTAGAGGCCCTGGATCCTACGAGCAGTACTTC
D: -; J: TRBJ2-3; size: -; V: TRBV6-1; CDR3: CASSEHTDTQYF; DNA: TGTGCCAGCAGTGAACACACAGATACGCAGTATTTT
D: TRBD1; J: TRBJ1-5; size: -; V: TRBV30; CDR3: CAWSPGQENQPQHF; DNA: TGTGCCTGGAGTCCTGGACAGGAAAATCAGCCCCAGCATTTT
D: -; J: TRBJ1-2; size: -; V: TRBV2; CDR3: CASSRQTNYGYTF; DNA: TGTGCCAGCAGTAGGCAGACTAACTATGGCTACACCTTC
D: -; J: TRBJ1-5; size: -; V: TRBV7-9; CDR3: CASSSPEGSNQPQHF; DNA: TGTGCCAGCAGCTCTCCGGAAGGAAGCAATCAGCCCCAGCATTTT
D: TRBD1; J: TRBJ1-2; size: -; V: TRBV27; CDR3: CASRPTGSNYGYTF; DNA: TGTGCCAGCAGACCGACAGGGAGCAACTATGGCTACACCTTC
D: -; J: TRBJ1-6; size: -; V: TRBV7-2; CDR3: CASSTLTSNSSPLHF; DNA: TGTGCCAGCAGCACTCTGACAAGTAACTCTTCACCCCTCCACTTT
D: TRBD2; J: TRBJ2-1; size: few; V: TRBV7-2; CDR3: CASSLGLQSGRARNEQFF; DNA: TGTGCCAGCAGCTTAGGCCTTCAAAGCGGGAGGGCGAGGAATGAGCAGTTCTTC
D: -; J: TRBJ2-1; size: -; V: TRBV29-1; CDR3: CSVEFSELSYNEQFF; DNA: TGCAGCGTTGAGTTCAGCGAACTCTCCTACAATGAGCAGTTCTTC
D: -; J: TRBJ2-5; size: -; V: TRBV6-2/TRBV6-3; CDR3: CASSYPIGSVETQYF; DNA: TGTGCCAGCAGTTACCCCATCGGCTCGGTAGAGACCCAGTACTTC
D: -; J: TRBJ2-3; size: -; V: TRBV5-1; CDR3: CASSLMGDTQYF; DNA: TGCGCCAGCAGCTTGATGGGAGATACGCAGTATTTT
D: -; J: TRBJ1-4; size: -; V: TRBV27; CDR3: CASRGLEKLFF; DNA: TGTGCCAGCAGGGGTCTTGAAAAACTGTTTTTT
D: -; J: TRBJ1-1; size: -; V: TRBV12-3/TRBV12-4; CDR3: CASSPGQNTEAFF; DNA: TGTGCCAGCAGTCCAGGACAGAACACTGAAGCTTTCTTT
D: -; J: TRBJ2-1; size: -; V: TRBV10-2; CDR3: CASSVGTGNEQFF; DNA: TGCGCCAGCAGTGTCGGGACTGGGAATGAGCAGTTCTTC
D: -; J: TRBJ1-1; size: -; V: TRBV10-1; CDR3: CASSPDLNTEAFF; DNA: TGCGCCAGCAGTCCCGACCTGAACACTGAAGCTTTCTTT
D: TRBD1; J: TRBJ1-6; size: -; V: TRBV7-2; CDR3: CASSIGQGNSPLHF; DNA: TGTGCCAGCAGCATCGGACAGGGAAATTCACCCCTCCACTTT
D: -; J: TRBJ1-2; size: -; V: TRBV28; CDR3: CASSKNVYGYTF; DNA: TGTGCCAGCAGTAAGAACGTCTATGGCTACACCTTC
D: -; J: TRBJ1-4; size: -; V: TRBV2; CDR3: CASTGTVATNEKLFF; DNA: TGTGCCAGCACCGGGACCGTCGCAACTAATGAAAAACTGTTTTTT
D: -; J: TRBJ2-2; size: -; V: TRBV6-5; CDR3: CASSVRSTGELFF; DNA: TGTGCCAGCAGCGTCCGATCCACCGGGGAGCTGTTTTTT
D: TRBD1; J: TRBJ1-6; size: -; V: TRBV18; CDR3: CASSPGTEKGNSPLHF; DNA: TGTGCCAGCTCACCAGGGACAGAAAAGGGAAATTCACCCCTCCACTTT
D: TRBD1; J: TRBJ2-7; size: few; V: TRBV23-1; CDR3: CASSKILGTASYEQYF; DNA: TGCGCCAGCAGTAAGATACTCGGGACAGCCTCCTACGAGCAGTACTTC
D: -; J: TRBJ1-3; size: -; V: TRBV7-2; CDR3: CASSVGISDTIYF; DNA: TGTGCCAGCAGCGTAGGAATCAGTGACACCATATATTTT
D: -; J: TRBJ1-2; size: -; V: TRBV6-5; CDR3: CASLSGPPNYGYTF; DNA: TGTGCCAGCTTGTCCGGGCCACCTAACTATGGCTACACCTTC
D: TRBD1; J: TRBJ1-1; size: -; V: TRBV11-2; CDR3: CASSRDRNTEAFF; DNA: TGTGCCAGCAGCCGGGACAGAAACACTGAAGCTTTCTTT
D: TRBD1; J: TRBJ2-7; size: -; V: TRBV4-1; CDR3: CASSQDGTGPAYEQYF; DNA: TGCGCCAGCAGCCAAGATGGGACAGGTCCTGCCTACGAGCAGTACTTC
D: TRBD1; J: TRBJ1-4; size: -; V: TRBV4-3; CDR3: CASSLIQGVGGEKLFF; DNA: TGCGCCAGCAGCCTGATACAGGGGGTAGGAGGTGAAAAACTGTTTTTT
D: TRBD2; J: TRBJ2-4; size: -; V: TRBV16; CDR3: CASSQSVERGHF; DNA: TGTGCCAGCAGCCAATCCGTCGAGCGGGGGCACTTC
D: -; J: TRBJ1-1; size: few; V: TRBV5-1; CDR3: CASSLDTAMGTEAFF; DNA: TGCGCCAGCAGCTTGGACACAGCTATGGGCACTGAAGCTTTCTTT
D: TRBD1; J: TRBJ1-2; size: -; V: TRBV7-8; CDR3: CASSPRDRVSYGYTF; DNA: TGTGCCAGCAGCCCACGGGACAGGGTGAGCTATGGCTACACCTTC
D: TRBD1; J: TRBJ2-7; size: -; V: TRBV7-9; CDR3: CASGSTGYYEQYF; DNA: TGTGCCAGCGGATCGACAGGGTACTACGAGCAGTACTTC
D: -; J: TRBJ2-3; size: -; V: TRBV4-3; CDR3: CASSQDSPGSVGLDTQYF; DNA: TGCGCCAGCAGCCAAGATAGTCCGGGGTCTGTGGGATTAGATACGCAGTATTTT